This T cell receptor beta chain is from a study of control samples from healthy donors and cancer patients (TCRdb year 2020). Concerning this clone: The antigen it binds to is not known. Base qualities are not at hand, and no much larger clone is one base apart.

V and J are truncated by 4 bases and 5 bases respectively, leaving an intervening sequence of 8 bases. From the cysteine through the phenylalanine, the CDR3 covers 12 amino acids. The entry retains the CDR3 DNA only, 36 bases that are in frame from base 1. CDR1 and CDR2 are read off the germline V gene (reference sequence) as PRHDT and FYEKMQ. To prepare the library, the immunoSEQ multiplex PCR assay was applied. This immuneACCESS table, as held by TCRdb, lists in-frame sequences with V and J called but not all clones. Of the missing ones, under half trace to an unresolved V gene in checked studies; the others have no known cause. For this sample the table gives 80,000 or so clones, of which roughly 91% were detected only once. The ten largest clones represent roughly 15% of the sample.

Sequencing input: blood. The sequence joins TRBV13 to TRBJ1-1; confidence is insufficient to name the D gene. The TCR sequence derives from a man aged 45-65 years in good health. The CDR3 protein is CASSSYRTEAFF. In nucleotides, the sequence is TGTGCCAGCAGCTCATACCGGACTGAAGCTTTCTTT.